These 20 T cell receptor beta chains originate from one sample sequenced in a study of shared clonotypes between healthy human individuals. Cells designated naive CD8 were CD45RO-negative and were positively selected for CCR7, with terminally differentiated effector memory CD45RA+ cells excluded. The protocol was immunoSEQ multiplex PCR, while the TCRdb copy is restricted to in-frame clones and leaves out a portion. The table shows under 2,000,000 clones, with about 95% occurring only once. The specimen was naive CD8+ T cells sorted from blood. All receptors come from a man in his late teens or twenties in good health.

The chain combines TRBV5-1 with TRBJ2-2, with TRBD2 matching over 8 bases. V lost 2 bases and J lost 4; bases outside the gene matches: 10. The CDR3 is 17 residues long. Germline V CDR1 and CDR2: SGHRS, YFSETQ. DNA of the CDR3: TGCGCCAGCAGCTTTGGTAAACTAGCGGACCGCACCGGGGAGCTGTTTTTT. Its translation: CASSFGKLADRTGELFF.

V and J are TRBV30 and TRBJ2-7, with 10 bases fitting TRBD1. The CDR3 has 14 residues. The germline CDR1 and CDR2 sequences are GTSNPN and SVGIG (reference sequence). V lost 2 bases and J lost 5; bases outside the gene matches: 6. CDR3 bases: TGTGCCTGGAGTATCGGGACAGGGGTCCACGAGCAGTACTTC. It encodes CAWSIGTGVHEQYF.

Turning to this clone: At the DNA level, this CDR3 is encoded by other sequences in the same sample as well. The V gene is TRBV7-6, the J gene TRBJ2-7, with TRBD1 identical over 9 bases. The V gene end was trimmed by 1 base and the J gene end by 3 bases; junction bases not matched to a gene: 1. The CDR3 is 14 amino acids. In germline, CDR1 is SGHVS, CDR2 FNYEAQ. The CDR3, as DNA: TGTGCCAGCAGCTTAGGGGGACAGGGCTACGAGCAGTACTTC. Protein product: CASSLGGQGYEQYF.

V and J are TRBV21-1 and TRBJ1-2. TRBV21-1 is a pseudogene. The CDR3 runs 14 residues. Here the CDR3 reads CASSKVQPVPGYTF. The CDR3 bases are TGTGCCAGCAGCAAAGTTCAGCCAGTTCCTGGCTACACCTTC.

CDR3 coding DNA: TGTGCCAGCAGACTGGACCTAGAGACCCAGTACTTC. Its protein is CASRLDLETQYF. This sequence joins TRBV6-1 and TRBJ2-5, with D uncertain. Trimming pared 6 bases from V and 4 bases from J, leaving 9 bases between. Germline assignment: CDR1 MNHNS and CDR2 SASEGT. There are 12 residues in the CDR3.

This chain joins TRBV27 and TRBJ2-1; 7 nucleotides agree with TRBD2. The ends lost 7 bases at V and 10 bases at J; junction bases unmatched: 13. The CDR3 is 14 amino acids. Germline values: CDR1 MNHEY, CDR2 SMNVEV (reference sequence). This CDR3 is CASKFTGGRGEQFF. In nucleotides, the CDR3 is TGTGCCAGCAAGTTTACGGGGGGAAGAGGGGAGCAGTTCTTC.

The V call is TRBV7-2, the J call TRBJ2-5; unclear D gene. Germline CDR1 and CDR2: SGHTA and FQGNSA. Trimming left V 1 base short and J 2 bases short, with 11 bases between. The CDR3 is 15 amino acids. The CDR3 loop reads CASSLGAARQETQYF. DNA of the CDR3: TGTGCCAGCAGCTTAGGGGCGGCGAGACAAGAGACCCAGTACTTC.

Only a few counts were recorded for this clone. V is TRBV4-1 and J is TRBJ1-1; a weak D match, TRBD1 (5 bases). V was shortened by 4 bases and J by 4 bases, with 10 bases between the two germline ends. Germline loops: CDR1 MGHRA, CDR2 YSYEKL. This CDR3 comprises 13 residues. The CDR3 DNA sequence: TGCGCCAGCAGCCCCCTCAGGGCCACTGAAGCTTTCTTT. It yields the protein CASSPLRATEAFF.

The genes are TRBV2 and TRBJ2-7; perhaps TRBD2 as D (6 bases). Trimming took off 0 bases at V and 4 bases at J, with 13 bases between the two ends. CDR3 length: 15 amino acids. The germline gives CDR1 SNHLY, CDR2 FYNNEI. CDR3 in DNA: TGTGCCAGCAGTGAAGCCCTAGCGTTCTCGTACGAGCAGTACTTC. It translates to CASSEALAFSYEQYF.

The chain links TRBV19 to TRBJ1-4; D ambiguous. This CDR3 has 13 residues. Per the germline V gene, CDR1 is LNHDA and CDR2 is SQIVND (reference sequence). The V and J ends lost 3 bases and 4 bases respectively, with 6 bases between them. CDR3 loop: CASSMGYNEKLFF. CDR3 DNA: TGTGCCAGTAGTATGGGGTATAATGAAAAACTGTTTTTT. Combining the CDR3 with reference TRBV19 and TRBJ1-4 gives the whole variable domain DGGITQSPKYLFRKEGQNVTLSCEQNLNHDAMYWYRQDPGQGLRLIYYSQIVNDFQKGDIAEGYSVSREKKESFPLTVTSAQKNPTAFYLCASSMGYNEKLFFGSGTQLSVL.

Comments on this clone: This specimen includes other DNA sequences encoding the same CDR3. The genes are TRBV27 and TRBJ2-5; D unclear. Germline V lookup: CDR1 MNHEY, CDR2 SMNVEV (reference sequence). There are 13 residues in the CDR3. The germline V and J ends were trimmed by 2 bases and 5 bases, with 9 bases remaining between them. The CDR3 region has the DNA TGTGCCAGCAGTTTAGGTTCCCCGGAGACCCAGTACTTC. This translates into CASSLGSPETQYF.

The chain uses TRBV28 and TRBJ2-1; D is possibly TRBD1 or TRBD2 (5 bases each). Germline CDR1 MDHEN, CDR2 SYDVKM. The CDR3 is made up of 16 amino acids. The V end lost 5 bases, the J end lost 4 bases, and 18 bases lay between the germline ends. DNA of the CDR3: TGTGCCAGCAGTCCCCCGGAGGAACAGGATTACAATGAGCAGTTCTTC. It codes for CASSPPEEQDYNEQFF.

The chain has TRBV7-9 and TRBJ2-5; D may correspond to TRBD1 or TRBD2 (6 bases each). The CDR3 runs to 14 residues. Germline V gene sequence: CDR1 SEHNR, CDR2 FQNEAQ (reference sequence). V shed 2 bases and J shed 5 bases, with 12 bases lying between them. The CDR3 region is CASSLPGGMETQYF. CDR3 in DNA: TGTGCCAGCAGCTTACCCGGGGGCATGGAGACCCAGTACTTC.

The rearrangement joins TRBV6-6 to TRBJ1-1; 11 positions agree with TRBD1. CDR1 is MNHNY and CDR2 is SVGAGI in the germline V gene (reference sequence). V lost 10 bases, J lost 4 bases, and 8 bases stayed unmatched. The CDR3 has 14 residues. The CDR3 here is CAIRTGGAGTEAFF. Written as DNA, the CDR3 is TGTGCCATTAGGACAGGGGGCGCCGGCACTGAAGCTTTCTTT.

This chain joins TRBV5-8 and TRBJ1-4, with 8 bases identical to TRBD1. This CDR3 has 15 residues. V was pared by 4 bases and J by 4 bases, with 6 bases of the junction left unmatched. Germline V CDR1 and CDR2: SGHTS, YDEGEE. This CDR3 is CASSTTGDRNEKLFF. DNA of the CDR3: TGTGCCAGCAGCACGACAGGGGATCGTAATGAAAAACTGTTTTTT.

The DNA of the CDR3 is TGCGCCAGCAGCCACTTGGAGGGGGCCCGGGGCTACACCTTC. It is translated as CASSHLEGARGYTF. J is TRBJ1-2 and V is TRBV4-3, with 7 bases matching TRBD1. V lost 3 bases to trimming and J lost 8 bases; unmatched junction nucleotides: 9. The germline V gene encodes CDR1 LGHNA and CDR2 YSLEER. The CDR3 loop spans 14 amino acids.

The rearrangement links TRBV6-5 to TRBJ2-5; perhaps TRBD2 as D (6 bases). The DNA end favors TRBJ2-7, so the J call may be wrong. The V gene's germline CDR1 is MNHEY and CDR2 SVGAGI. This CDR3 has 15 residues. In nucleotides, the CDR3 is TGTGCCAGCAGTTCTCCGGGAGTCGCTTTCTACGAGCAGTACTTC. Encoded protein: CASSSPGVAFYEQYF.

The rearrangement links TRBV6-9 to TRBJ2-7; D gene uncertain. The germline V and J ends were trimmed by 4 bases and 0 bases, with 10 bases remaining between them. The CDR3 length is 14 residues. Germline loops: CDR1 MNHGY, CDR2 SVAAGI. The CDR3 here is CASSFDGYSYEQYF. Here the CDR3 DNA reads TGTGCCAGCAGTTTCGACGGATACTCCTACGAGCAGTACTTC.

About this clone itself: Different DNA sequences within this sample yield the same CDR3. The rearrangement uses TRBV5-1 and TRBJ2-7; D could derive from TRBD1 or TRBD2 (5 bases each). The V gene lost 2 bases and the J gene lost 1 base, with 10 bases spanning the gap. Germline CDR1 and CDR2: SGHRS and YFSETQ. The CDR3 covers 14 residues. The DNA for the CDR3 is TGCGCCAGCAGCTTCGATGGGGGATCCTACGAGCAGTACTTC. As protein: CASSFDGGSYEQYF.

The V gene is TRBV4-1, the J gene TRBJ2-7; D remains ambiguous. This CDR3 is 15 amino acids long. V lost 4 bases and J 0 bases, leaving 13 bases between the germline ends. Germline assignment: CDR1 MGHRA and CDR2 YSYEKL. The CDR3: CASSRGLRYSYEQYF. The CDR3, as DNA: TGCGCCAGCAGCCGTGGGTTGCGTTACTCCTACGAGCAGTACTTC.